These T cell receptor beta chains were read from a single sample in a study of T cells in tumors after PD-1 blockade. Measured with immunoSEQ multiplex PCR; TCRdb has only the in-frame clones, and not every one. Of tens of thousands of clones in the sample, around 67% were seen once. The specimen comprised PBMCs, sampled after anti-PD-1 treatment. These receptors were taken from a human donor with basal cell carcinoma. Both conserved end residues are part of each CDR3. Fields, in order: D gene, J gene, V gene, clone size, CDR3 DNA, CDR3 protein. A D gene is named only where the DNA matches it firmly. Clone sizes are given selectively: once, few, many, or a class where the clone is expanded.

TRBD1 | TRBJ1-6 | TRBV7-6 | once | TGTGCCAGCAGGCTCGGGACAGGGGATAATTCACCCCTCCACTTT | CASRLGTGDNSPLHF
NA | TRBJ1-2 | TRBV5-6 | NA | TGTGCCAGCAGCAAACCACAGAGGGGCTACACCTTC | CASSKPQRGYTF
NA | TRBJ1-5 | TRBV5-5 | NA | TGTGCCAGCAGCTTGGAGGGGGGCTGGAGCAATCAGCCCCAGCATTTT | CASSLEGGWSNQPQHF
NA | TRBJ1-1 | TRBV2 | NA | TGTGCCAGCAGATCAACAGTGAACACTGAAGCTTTCTTT | CASRSTVNTEAFF
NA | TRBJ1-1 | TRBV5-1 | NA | TGCGCCAGCAGCTTGAGGGGGACTGAAGCTTTCTTT | CASSLRGTEAFF
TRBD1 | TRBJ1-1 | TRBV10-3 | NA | TGTGCCATCAGCAAACAGGGGGCGAACACTGAAGCTTTCTTT | CAISKQGANTEAFF
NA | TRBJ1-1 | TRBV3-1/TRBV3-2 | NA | TGTGCCAGCAGCCAAGAGGTAGGGAACACTGAAGCTTTCTTT | CASSQEVGNTEAFF
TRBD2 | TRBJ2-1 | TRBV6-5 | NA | TGTGCCAGCATGGAAGGGCGGGGGTCTGAGCAGTTCTTC | CASMEGRGSEQFF
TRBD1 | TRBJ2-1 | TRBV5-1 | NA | TGCGCCAGCAGCTTTGGGACAGGGGGAAGCAATGAGCAGTTCTTC | CASSFGTGGSNEQFF
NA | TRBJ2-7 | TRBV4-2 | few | TGTGCCAGCAGCCATTCAGGGTTTGACGAGCAGTACTTC | CASSHSGFDEQYF
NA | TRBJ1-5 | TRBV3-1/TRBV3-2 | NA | TGTGCCAGCAGCCCACAGGGAAGCAATCAGCCCCAGCATTTT | CASSPQGSNQPQHF
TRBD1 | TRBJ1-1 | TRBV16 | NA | TGTGCCAGCAACCCAGGGGGGCAGGGCTTACCTGAAGCTTTCTTT | CASNPGGQGLPEAFF
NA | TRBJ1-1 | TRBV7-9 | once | TGTGCCAGCAGCGCCGACTGGGCTGAAGCTTTCTTT | CASSADWAEAFF
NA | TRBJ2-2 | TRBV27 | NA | TGTGCCAGCAGTTTCCCCCGGGGCGGGGAGCTGTTTTTT | CASSFPRGGELFF
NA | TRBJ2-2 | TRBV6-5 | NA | TGTGCCAGCAGTTACTCTCAAGGGGCCGGGGAGCTGTTTTTT | CASSYSQGAGELFF
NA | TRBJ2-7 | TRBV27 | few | TGTGCCAGCGCCCCAGGGCGTCCCTACGAGCAGTACTTC | CASAPGRPYEQYF
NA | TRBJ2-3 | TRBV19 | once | TGTGCCAGTAGTATAGTGGACGGTACAGATACGCAGTATTTT | CASSIVDGTDTQYF
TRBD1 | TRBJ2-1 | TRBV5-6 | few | TGTGCCAGCAGCCCCTTGGACAGGGCCTACAATGAGCAGTTCTTC | CASSPLDRAYNEQFF